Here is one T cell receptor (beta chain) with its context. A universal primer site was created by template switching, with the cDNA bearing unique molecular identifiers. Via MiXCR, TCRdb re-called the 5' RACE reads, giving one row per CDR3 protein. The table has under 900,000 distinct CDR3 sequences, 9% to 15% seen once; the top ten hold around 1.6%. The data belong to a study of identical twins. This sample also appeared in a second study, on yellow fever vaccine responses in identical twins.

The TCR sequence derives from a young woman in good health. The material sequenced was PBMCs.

CDR3 sequence reads: CASSAPKGVGGIQYF. CDR3 DNA sequence: TGTGCCAGCAGCGCGCCAAAAGGGGTAGGAGGCATTCAGTACTTC. The gene calls are TRBV2 and TRBJ2-4; D might be TRBD1 or TRBD2, each matching 5 bases. Between the trimmed V and J ends, which lost 6 bases and 9 bases, there was a span of 21 bases. The CDR3 sequence is 15 residues long. Germline assignment: CDR1 SNHLY and CDR2 FYNNEI.